This TCR beta chain appears in the sequencing data of a study of PD-L1 blockade in urothelial cancer. Overall study: It was at 3 weeks (second dose) and 6 weeks after treatment start that blood was analyzed.

Profiled with immunoSEQ multiplex PCR; TCRdb holds only in-frame clones, not every one. This table has around 69,000 clones, approximately 90% appearing once. Sample time point: peripheral blood 6 weeks after treatment start. Patients yielded 1 to 8 samples each, pretreatment and on-treatment. For this clone: Its target is not known.

The study, taken as a whole, reports: Clonality of blood TCR below the median before treatment predicted better survival.

This TCR was sampled from a woman aged 80 or over with urothelial cancer. The material was PBMCs, obtained around atezolizumab (anti-PD-L1) treatment.

The CDR3 nucleotides are TGTGCCAGCAGTGAAGCGGGAGGGAGGCATCAGCCCCAGCATTTT. It yields the protein CASSEAGGRHQPQHF. The gene calls are TRBV6-1 and TRBJ1-5; D is undetermined. V was cut by 0 bases and J by 5 bases, with 11 bases left in between. Germline V lookup: CDR1 MNHNS, CDR2 SASEGT. This CDR3 spans 15 amino acids.